This T cell receptor (beta chain) emerged from a study of PD-1 blockade in classical Hodgkin lymphoma. The CDR3 consists of 12 residues. General study findings and limits: Significant TCR diversity gains by C4D1 occurred in CD4+ but not CD8+ cells. Newly diagnosed patients were reported to exhibit reduced baseline TCR diversity relative to healthy donors.

This clone was seen once. Its antigen is still unknown. All patients relapsed after autologous stem cell transplantation, and brentuximab vedotin exposure varied. Some clones are missing from TCRdb's copy, which holds only in-frame ones; the method was immunoSEQ multiplex PCR. The sample lists about 19,000 clones; roughly 84% were seen once. This receptor was taken from a human donor with classical Hodgkin lymphoma. The sample in question was peripheral blood mononuclear cells (PBMCs), obtained at baseline. The rearrangement uses TRBV21-1 and TRBJ1-6. TRBV21-1 is noted as a pseudogene. The CDR3 here is CASSKVRSPLHF. As DNA, the CDR3 is TGTGCCAGCAGCAAAGTAAGATCACCCCTCCACTTT.